This section outlines one T cell receptor beta chain sequence together with its context. Its antigen remains unidentified. This record comes from a study of OX40 agonist ivuxolimab in advanced cancers. Turning to the study itself: The study enrolled dose-escalation patients with hepatocellular carcinoma, melanoma, renal cell or head and neck cancer.

Repertoires were generated with immunoSEQ multiplex PCR, while TCRdb's copy carries only in-frame clones and drops some. Among roughly 76,000 clones listed, 84% were seen once. General study points: With doses of 0.1-3.0 mg/kg, partial responders showed among the lowest clonal expansion. A proportion of nonresponders additionally exhibited low normalized T-cell clonal expansion. At 0.1 to 3.0 mg/kg and by week 6, clonal expansion occurred in CD4+ and CD8+ blood T cells.

V gave up 5 bases and J gave up 9 bases; unmatched junction bases: 14. This CDR3 spans 17 amino acids. Germline V lookup: CDR1 SGHNT, CDR2 YENEEA. The clonotype originates from an adult with an advanced solid tumor such as melanoma, head and neck, liver or kidney cancer. This specimen was CD4+ or CD8+ T cells sorted from blood, taken in a trial of the OX40 agonist ivuxolimab. J is TRBJ2-1 and V is TRBV11-3; 12 bases fit TRBD2. The CDR3 is CASSLRASGGAGSEQFF. As DNA, the CDR3 is TGTGCCAGCAGCCTACGGGCTAGCGGGGGGGCCGGGAGTGAGCAGTTCTTC. Full variable domain (rest looked up from reference TRBV11-3 and TRBJ2-1): EAGVVQSPRYKIIEKKQPVAFWCNPISGHNTLYWYLQNLGQGPELLIRYENEEAVDDSQLPKDRFSAERLKGVDSTLKIQPAELGDSAVYLCASSLRASGGAGSEQFFGPGTRLTVL.